The 18 T cell receptor beta chains below come from one sample, sequenced in a study of blood T cell repertoires in COVID-19. The repertoire was sequenced with immunoSEQ multiplex PCR; TCRdb's copy has only in-frame clones and lacks some. The sample consists of 90,000 to 150,000 clones, around 91% of them appearing once. The specimen was peripheral blood. The receptors come from a man in his 70s with active or convalescent COVID-19.

V gene TRBV5-4 combines with J gene TRBJ2-6, with D perhaps TRBD1 (5 bases). The germline gives CDR1 SGHNT, CDR2 YYREEE (reference sequence). The CDR3 is 16 residues long. Trimming stripped 6 bases from V and 1 base from J, with 14 bases between. The CDR3 DNA follows: TGTGCCAGCACCGAGGCAAGACAGTCTGGGGCCAACGTCCTGACTTTC. Its protein product is CASTEARQSGANVLTF.

This CDR3 reads CASSLGLAGLSTDTQYF. CDR3 coding DNA: TGTGCCAGCAGCTTAGGACTAGCGGGATTATCCACAGATACGCAGTATTTT. The gene calls are TRBV11-3 and TRBJ2-3, with TRBD2 matching 11 bases. V was clipped by 1 base and J by 2 bases; unmatched bases: 5. CDR1 and CDR2 from the germline V gene are SGHNT and YENEEA. The CDR3 runs 17 residues. The whole variable domain, remainder taken from reference TRBV11-3 and TRBJ2-3, is EAGVVQSPRYKIIEKKQPVAFWCNPISGHNTLYWYLQNLGQGPELLIRYENEEAVDDSQLPKDRFSAERLKGVDSTLKIQPAELGDSAVYLCASSLGLAGLSTDTQYFGPGTRLTVL.

This sequence joins TRBV27 and TRBJ1-2, with 7 bases lining up with TRBD1. V lost 3 bases, J lost 2 bases, and 9 bases stayed unmatched. Looked up from germline, CDR1 is MNHEY and CDR2 is SMNVEV (reference sequence). The CDR3 runs to 16 residues. The CDR3 sequence: CASSLTGQSLNYGYTF. The CDR3 DNA reads as TGTGCCAGCAGTTTGACAGGGCAATCCTTAAACTATGGCTACACCTTC.

The genes are TRBV24-1 and TRBJ2-5; 9 bases match TRBD1. This CDR3 is built from 16 residues. J was trimmed by 3 bases and V by 11 bases; bases with no gene match: 15. Germline lookup yields CDR1 KGHDR and CDR2 SFDVKD. The CDR3 spells CASQQPRDREEETQYF. The CDR3 bases are TGTGCCAGCCAACAACCCCGGGACAGGGAAGAAGAGACCCAGTACTTC.

V and J are TRBV5-4 and TRBJ1-1; D might be TRBD1 (5 bases). Germline CDR1 SGHNT, CDR2 YYREEE (reference sequence). The length of the CDR3 is 14 residues. The V end lost 1 base, the J end lost 0 bases, and 7 bases lay between the germline ends. This CDR3 reads CASSLTGMNTEAFF. DNA of the CDR3: TGTGCCAGCAGCTTGACAGGAATGAACACTGAAGCTTTCTTT.

A few counts support this clone. CDR3 region: CASSSGGRDEQFF. The DNA of the CDR3 is TGTGCCAGCAGCTCGGGCGGGAGGGATGAGCAGTTCTTC. The chain joins TRBV11-2 to TRBJ2-1; 9 bases align to TRBD2. This CDR3 contains 13 residues. V trimming: 4 bases; J trimming: 8 bases; junction bases outside the gene matches: 3. Germline V CDR1 and CDR2: SGHAT, FQNNGV.

Only one count was recorded for this clone. The chain combines TRBV7-8 with TRBJ2-7; possibly TRBD1 for D (5 bases). The length of the CDR3 is 13 residues. The germline gives CDR1 SGHVS, CDR2 FQNEAQ. V was clipped by 3 bases and J by 3 bases, with 9 bases between them. The CDR3 DNA follows: TGTGCCAGCAGCTTCGGACACTTCTACGAGCAGTACTTC. Residues: CASSFGHFYEQYF.

The chain has TRBV2 and TRBJ2-2; 13 bases agree with TRBD2. The length of the CDR3 is 15 residues. The ends lost 6 bases at V and 4 bases at J; junction bases unmatched: 2. Germline V gene sequence: CDR1 SNHLY, CDR2 FYNNEI. CDR3 DNA: TGTGCCAGCAGGAGGACTAGCGGGAGCACCGGGGAGCTGTTTTTT. Translating gives CASRRTSGSTGELFF.

The V gene is TRBV19, the J gene TRBJ1-6; TRBD1 might be the D (5 bases). Germline V gene data show CDR1 as LNHDA and CDR2 as SQIVND (reference sequence). This CDR3 is built from 17 residues. Trimming took 2 bases from V and 5 from J, leaving 16 bases between them. The CDR3 reads CASSIFPIGADNSPLHF. The DNA of the CDR3 is TGTGCCAGTAGTATATTTCCCATAGGGGCCGATAATTCACCCCTCCACTTT.

The chain is built from TRBV18 and TRBJ2-1; 10 positions agree with TRBD2. Germline values: CDR1 KGHSH, CDR2 LQKENI. This CDR3 has 17 amino acids. The J segment lost 0 bases and the V segment lost 2 bases, leaving 4 bases of the junction unmatched. In nucleotides, the CDR3 is TGTGCCAGCTCACCATTGGCTAGCGGGGGCTCCTACAATGAGCAGTTCTTC. Translated: CASSPLASGGSYNEQFF. Based on the CDR3 plus reference TRBV18 and TRBJ2-1, the full variable domain is NAGVMQNPRHLVRRRGQEARLRCSPMKGHSHVYWYRQLPEEGLKFMVYLQKENIIDESGMPKERFSAEFPKEGPSILRIQQVVRGDSAAYFCASSPLASGGSYNEQFFGPGTRLTVL.

The V and J genes are TRBV6-5 and TRBJ1-1; unclear D gene. The germline V gene encodes CDR1 MNHEY and CDR2 SVGAGI. This CDR3 contains 15 residues. Trimming took 6 bases from V and 4 from J, leaving 18 bases between them. CDR3 residues: CASSQPPLRGTEAFF. CDR3 nucleotides: TGTGCCAGCAGCCAACCCCCCCTGCGCGGCACTGAAGCTTTCTTT.

As to this clone: The sample contains more than one DNA sequence encoding this CDR3. This chain connects TRBV7-8 to TRBJ2-3, with D hard to call. Germline V gene data show CDR1 as SGHVS and CDR2 as FQNEAQ. V was clipped by 1 base and J by 6 bases, with 8 bases between them. This CDR3 is built from 13 residues. The CDR3 here is CASSLERLDTQYF. Here the CDR3 DNA reads TGTGCCAGCAGCTTAGAGCGTCTGGATACGCAGTATTTT.

The sample holds one count of this clone. The chain recombines TRBV19 with TRBJ2-5, with 9 positions matching TRBD2. Germline V gene sequence: CDR1 LNHDA, CDR2 SQIVND (reference sequence). The ends lost 5 bases at V and 5 bases at J; junction bases unmatched: 6. This CDR3 region has 14 residues. The CDR3 DNA is TGTGCCAGTAGTGGAAGACTAGCGGTTGAGACCCAGTACTTC. Translated, it gives CASSGRLAVETQYF.

The chain has TRBV28 and TRBJ1-4; 10 bases are shared with TRBD1. The CDR3 extends over 14 amino acids. The junction had 4 bases not matched to a gene; V was cut back by 5 bases and J by 7 bases. The germline CDR1 and CDR2 sequences are MDHEN and SYDVKM. CDR3 in amino acids: CASSKDRGSEKLFF. The CDR3 DNA reads TGTGCCAGCAGTAAGGACAGGGGGAGTGAAAAACTGTTTTTT. The full variable domain, its missing parts supplied by reference TRBV28 and TRBJ1-4, is DVKVTQSSRYLVKRTGEKVFLECVQDMDHENMFWYRQDPGLGLRLIYFSYDVKMKEKGDIPEGYSVSREKKERFSLILESASTNQTSMYLCASSKDRGSEKLFFGSGTQLSVL.

V is TRBV19 and J is TRBJ2-1, with TRBD2 matching over 8 bases. Germline lookup yields CDR1 LNHDA and CDR2 SQIVND (reference sequence). The CDR3 loop spans 17 amino acids. Trimming took 2 bases from V and 5 from J; bases not matched to a gene: 11. The CDR3: CASSIRAGTGGHNEQFF. The CDR3 nucleotides are TGTGCCAGTAGTATAAGGGCCGGAACGGGAGGGCACAATGAGCAGTTCTTC.

The gene calls are TRBV19 and TRBJ1-2; no firm D call. Germline CDR1 LNHDA, CDR2 SQIVND (reference sequence). Trimming shortened V by 6 bases and J by 3 bases, and 11 bases separated the two germline ends. This CDR3 region has 13 residues. The CDR3 spells CASSLPVDYGYTF. In DNA form, the CDR3 reads TGTGCCAGTAGCCTTCCAGTGGACTATGGCTACACCTTC.

The chain carries TRBV9 and TRBJ1-5; D perhaps matches TRBD1 (5 bases). From germline, CDR1 is SGDLS and CDR2 YYNGEE. The CDR3 covers 15 residues. V was pared by 4 bases and J by 2 bases, with 13 bases between. The DNA for the CDR3 is TGTGCCAGCAGCCATCAGGGAGGTGGCAATCAGCCCCAGCATTTT. Translation gives CASSHQGGGNQPQHF. Full variable domain (missing parts from reference TRBV9 and TRBJ1-5): DSGVTQTPKHLITATGQRVTLRCSPRSGDLSVYWYQQSLDQGLQFLIQYYNGEERAKGNILERFSAQQFPDLHSELNLSSLELGDSALYFCASSHQGGGNQPQHFGDGTRLSIL.

The CDR3 sequence: CASSSGQASYEQYF. The CDR3, as DNA: TGTGCCAGCAGTAGCGGACAGGCCTCCTACGAGCAGTACTTC. The V and J genes are TRBV7-2 and TRBJ2-7, with D possibly being TRBD1 (7 bases). Germline V gene sequence: CDR1 SGHTA, CDR2 FQGNSA. This CDR3 comprises 14 residues. Trimming cost V 6 bases and J 0 bases, with 12 bases left between them. Looking up the rest from reference TRBV7-2 and TRBJ2-7 gives the full variable domain: GAGVSQSPSNKVTEKGKDVELRCDPISGHTALYWYRQSLGQGLEFLIYFQGNSAPDKSGLPSDRFSAERTGGSVSTLTIQRTQQEDSAVYLCASSSGQASYEQYFGPGTRLTVT.